This T cell receptor (beta chain) was profiled in a study of regulatory T cells in long-lasting Graves disease. The time point: newly diagnosed GD, antithyroid drugs for less than 3 months. Scientists built the TCR library using RNA that was extracted from PBMCs. TCR beta libraries were built with iRepertoire HTBI primers and Arm-PCR of CDR3 regions. TCRdb re-called the multiplex PCR reads through MiXCR, storing one row per CDR3 protein. The sample has about 440,000 distinct CDR3 sequences, roughly 17% seen once. Study findings and constraints: Relative to newly diagnosed Graves' patients, persistent ones had lower TCR diversity. Accuracy may have suffered from the small sample size.

This clonotype was recorded at least ten times. The antigen is unknown. This CDR3 region has 13 residues. The germline gives CDR1 MNHEY, CDR2 SMNVEV (reference sequence). The J segment lost 4 bases and the V segment lost 2 bases, leaving 0 bases of the junction unmatched. The same sample was also studied in work on T cells in Graves' hyperthyroidism and ophthalmopathy. That report notes: The HTBI primer set was used in a first-round RT-PCR of the TCR CDR3.

This TCR came from a woman between 18 and 29 years old with Graves disease. The chain recombines TRBV27 with TRBJ2-3; TRBD1 aligns across 7 bases. The specimen comprised peripheral blood mononuclear cells (PBMCs), sampled at new diagnosis, from a patient treated with antithyroid drugs. The CDR3 is CASSLGTADTQYF. CDR3 sequence (DNA): TGTGCCAGCAGTTTAGGGACAGCAGATACGCAGTATTTT.